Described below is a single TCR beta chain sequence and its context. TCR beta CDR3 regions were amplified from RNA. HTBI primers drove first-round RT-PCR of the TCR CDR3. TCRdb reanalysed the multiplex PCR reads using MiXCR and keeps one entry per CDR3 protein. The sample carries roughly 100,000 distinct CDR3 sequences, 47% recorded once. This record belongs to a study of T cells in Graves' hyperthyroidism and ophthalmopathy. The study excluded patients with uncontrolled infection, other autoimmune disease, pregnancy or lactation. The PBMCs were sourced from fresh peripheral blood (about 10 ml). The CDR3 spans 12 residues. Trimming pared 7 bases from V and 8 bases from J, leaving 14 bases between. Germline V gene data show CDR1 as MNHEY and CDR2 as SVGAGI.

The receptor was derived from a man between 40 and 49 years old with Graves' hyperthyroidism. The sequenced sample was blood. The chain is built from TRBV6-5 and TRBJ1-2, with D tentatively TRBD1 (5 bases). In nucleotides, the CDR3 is TGTGCCAGCAAGGAGGGACTTGACGGCTACACCTTC. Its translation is CASKEGLDGYTF.